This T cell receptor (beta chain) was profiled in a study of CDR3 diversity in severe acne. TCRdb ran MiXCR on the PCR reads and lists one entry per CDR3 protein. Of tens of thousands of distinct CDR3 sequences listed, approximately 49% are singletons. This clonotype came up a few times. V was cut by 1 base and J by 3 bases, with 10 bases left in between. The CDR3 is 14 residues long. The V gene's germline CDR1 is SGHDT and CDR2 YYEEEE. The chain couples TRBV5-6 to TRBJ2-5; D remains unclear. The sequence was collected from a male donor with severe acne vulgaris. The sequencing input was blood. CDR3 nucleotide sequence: TGTGCCAGCAGCTTGCGGCAGATGGAAGAGACCCAGTACTTC. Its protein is CASSLRQMEETQYF.